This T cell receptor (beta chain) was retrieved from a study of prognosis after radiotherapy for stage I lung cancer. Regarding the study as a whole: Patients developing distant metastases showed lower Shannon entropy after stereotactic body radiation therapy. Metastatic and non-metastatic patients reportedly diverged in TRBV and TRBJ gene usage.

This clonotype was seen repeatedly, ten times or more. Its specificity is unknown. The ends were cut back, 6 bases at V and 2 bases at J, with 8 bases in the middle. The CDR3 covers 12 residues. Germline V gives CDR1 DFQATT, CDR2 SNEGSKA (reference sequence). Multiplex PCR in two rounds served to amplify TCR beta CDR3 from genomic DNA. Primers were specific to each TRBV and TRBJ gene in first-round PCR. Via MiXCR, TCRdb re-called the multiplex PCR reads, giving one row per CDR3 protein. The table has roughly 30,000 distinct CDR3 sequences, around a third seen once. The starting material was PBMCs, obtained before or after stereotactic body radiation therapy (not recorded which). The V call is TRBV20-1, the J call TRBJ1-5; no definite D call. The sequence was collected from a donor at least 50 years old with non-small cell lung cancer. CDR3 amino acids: CSASPGNQPQHF. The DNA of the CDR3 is TGCAGTGCCTCCCCGGGCAATCAGCCCCAGCATTTT.